The T cell receptor beta chain under discussion was sequenced for a study of CD8+ T cells in alopecia areata. Study background: Percent of scalp involved defined treated patients' severity scores.

General observations from the study: Uncertain still, given a single nonresponder, is whether baseline CD8+ expansion links to response. During tofacitinib treatment, many expanded lesional clones remained in scalp and blood. Tofacitinib produced a significant decrease in scalp clonality and in expanded CD8+ clones among the top 100.

Isolated RNA was reverse transcribed into cDNA used as the sequencing template. Produced via immunoSEQ multiplex PCR; TCRdb's table is partial and in-frame only. The data show 200,000 to 250,000 clones, around 65% seen once. This clone was seen a few times. Its antigen is unidentified. Treatment defined: oral pan-JAK inhibitor, 5-10 mg twice daily. The sample here was CD4+ T cells sorted from blood, taken at approximately week 45, from a patient treated with tofacitinib. This sequence originates from a human donor with alopecia areata.

The chain's CDR3 is CSVSPAALADTQYF. DNA of the CDR3: TGCAGCGTAAGTCCCGCGGCCTTGGCAGATACGCAGTATTTT. The V gene is TRBV29-1, the J gene TRBJ2-3; D unclear. The germline gives CDR1 SQVTM, CDR2 ANQGSEA. Trimming removed 6 bases from V and 4 bases from J, with 17 bases in between. The CDR3 runs to 14 residues.